The clone carrying this T cell receptor (beta chain) was detected a few times. The entry originates in a study of T-cell reconstitution after alpha-beta-depleted transplantation in children. Preparation of the TCRbeta library involved a method that used unique molecular identifiers. TCRdb called the PCR reads again in MiXCR, with one record for every CDR3 protein. The table records some 590,000 distinct CDR3 sequences, 10% to 13% of them present only once. The CDR3 has 15 amino acids. Trimming pared 6 bases from V and 5 bases from J, leaving 22 bases between. Germline CDR1 is DFQATT and CDR2 is SNEGSKA (reference sequence).

The source was PBMCs from the stem cell graft donor, collected from the stem cell graft. This chain joins TRBV20-1 and TRBJ2-5; D may be TRBD2 (6 bases). This TCR derives from a human donor who donated a stem cell graft to a child with acute myeloid leukemia. The CDR3 DNA reads TGCAGTGCCGCCCCGCAAGCCGCGGGAAGGGAGACCCAGTACTTC. The encoded protein is CSAAPQAAGRETQYF.